This T cell receptor beta chain was recovered during a study of T cell changes during pregnancy in multiple sclerosis. Per the germline V gene, CDR1 is SGDLS and CDR2 is YYNGEE. CDR3 length equals 15 residues. The ends lost 3 bases at V and 5 bases at J; junction bases unmatched: 3. Profiling relied on immunoSEQ multiplex PCR, and the TCRdb table lists in-frame clones only, not all of them. The data show about 80,000 clones, 85% to 95% seen once. The sequence came from a female donor in good health, enrolled as a control in a pregnancy study. The chain uses TRBV9 and TRBJ2-3; 13 bases line up with TRBD2. The sample was peripheral blood, taken after pregnancy. In nucleotides, the CDR3 is TGTGCCAGCAGCGGGACTAGCGGGAGTGGAGATACGCAGTATTTT. Its protein is CASSGTSGSGDTQYF.